Listed below are T cell receptor beta chains from one sample, sequenced in a study of beta chain features in type 1 diabetes. Libraries were prepared by immunoSEQ multiplex PCR; TCRdb keeps only in-frame clonotypes and omits some of them. In the table there are under 50,000 clones, over 60% of which are singletons. Sequencing was performed on Tregs from blood. These receptor sequences come from a woman between 18 and 30 years old with type 1 diabetes. Each CDR3 is given with its conserved first and last residue. D genes are given only for firm matches. Not all rows give a size; the values are once, few, many and, for expanded clones, a class.

d_call clone_size j_call v_call cdr3_nt cdr3_aa
NA once TRBJ1-2 TRBV7-2 TGTGCCAGCAGCTTTTCGGGTTGGGACTATGGCTACACCTTC CASSFSGWDYGYTF
NA NA TRBJ2-7 TRBV14 TGTGCCAGCAGCCAAGATGGGTCCGGGGGAAGGTCCTACGAGCAGTACTTC CASSQDGSGGRSYEQYF
NA NA TRBJ2-7 TRBV27 TGTGCCAGCAGTTTATGGCCGGGGTTTGGAACCTACGAGCAGTACTTC CASSLWPGFGTYEQYF
NA NA TRBJ2-4 TRBV7-2 TGTGCCAGCAGCTTAGCGGGAGGAGGGGTTAGCATTCAGTACTTC CASSLAGGGVSIQYF
TRBD1 NA TRBJ1-4 TRBV18 TGTGCCAGCTCACCACCGGGACAGGATAATGAAAAACTGTTTTTT CASSPPGQDNEKLFF
NA NA TRBJ2-7 TRBV29-1 TGCAGCGCCCTTCGGGGGACCTACGAGCAGTACTTC CSALRGTYEQYF
NA NA TRBJ2-7 TRBV6-1 TGTGCCAGCAGTGCAGAACCGATCAACGAGCAGTACTTC CASSAEPINEQYF
TRBD2 NA TRBJ2-7 TRBV7-9 TGTGCCAGCAGCCTTAGCGGGAGCTCCTACGAGCAGTACTTC CASSLSGSSYEQYF
TRBD1 NA TRBJ1-1 TRBV6-1 TGTGCCAGCTACAGGGGGCTCGGCACTGAAGCTTTCTTT CASYRGLGTEAFF
TRBD2 NA TRBJ2-3 TRBV6-5 TGTGCCAGCAGTCGATCTAGCGGAAGCACAGATACGCAGTATTTT CASSRSSGSTDTQYF
TRBD2 few TRBJ2-7 TRBV18 TGTGCCAGCTCACCCGGACTAGACCCGAGCTCCTACGAGCAGTACTTC CASSPGLDPSSYEQYF
NA NA TRBJ1-4 TRBV4-2 TGTGCCAGCAGCCATGCTTACGGGGGGGAGGAAAAACTGTTTTTT CASSHAYGGEEKLFF
TRBD2 few TRBJ2-3 TRBV29-1 TGCAGCGTGTTCCCTAGCGGGAGCACAGATACGCAGTATTTT CSVFPSGSTDTQYF
TRBD1 NA TRBJ2-6 TRBV5-5 TGTGCCAGCAGCTTGGTTAGGACAGGCCGCTCTGGGGCCAACGTCCTGACTTTC CASSLVRTGRSGANVLTF
NA NA TRBJ1-2 TRBV5-1 TGCGCCAGCAGCTTGGCCACCGACACCTATGGCTACACCTTC CASSLATDTYGYTF
NA NA TRBJ1-5 TRBV7-8 TGTGCCAGCACCAAGAACAGGCATCAGCCCCAGCATTTT CASTKNRHQPQHF
NA NA TRBJ2-6 TRBV5-1 TGCGCCAGCAGCTTGTATAAAGGGGCCAACGTCCTGACTTTC CASSLYKGANVLTF
NA once TRBJ1-4 TRBV30 TGTGCCTGGAGTGTTCGTGAAAAACTGTTTTTT CAWSVREKLFF
NA few TRBJ2-7 TRBV6-1 TGTGCCAGCAGTGAACAAGCGGACTCCTACGAGCAGTACTTC CASSEQADSYEQYF
TRBD1 NA TRBJ1-1 TRBV7-2 TGTGCCAGCAGCAAGAGGACAGGTTACACTGAAGCTTTCTTT CASSKRTGYTEAFF
TRBD2 once TRBJ2-7 TRBV28 TGTGCCAGCAGGACCACTAGCGGGAGGGCCGAGCAGTACTTC CASRTTSGRAEQYF
NA NA TRBJ2-2 TRBV29-1 TGCAGCGTTGATTTCGGACAGACCGGGGAGCTGTTTTTT CSVDFGQTGELFF
NA NA TRBJ2-7 TRBV7-2 TGTGCCAGCAGCTCCATCTCCTACGAGCAGTACTTC CASSSISYEQYF
TRBD1 NA TRBJ2-7 TRBV5-1 TGCGCCAGCAGCCTGGGGGACAGGGTGTCCGAGCAGTACTTC CASSLGDRVSEQYF
TRBD1 NA TRBJ2-7 TRBV7-2 TGTGCCAGCAGCCGGGACAGGGGGCGATCAAGTGAGCAGTACTTC CASSRDRGRSSEQYF
TRBD1 NA TRBJ2-2 TRBV5-1 TGCGCCAGCAGCTTATCGGGACAGGAGGGAGTTGCCGGGGAGCTGTTTTTT CASSLSGQEGVAGELFF
NA few TRBJ2-3 TRBV12-5 TGTGCTAGTGGTTTGCAGGGGACCTGGGATACGCAGTATTTT CASGLQGTWDTQYF
TRBD1 NA TRBJ2-7 TRBV29-1 TGCAGCGTCCGGGACAGCGGCTACGAGCAGTACTTC CSVRDSGYEQYF
NA NA TRBJ2-7 TRBV5-1 TGCGCCAGCAGCTTGGACAGTATCTACGAGCAGTACTTC CASSLDSIYEQYF
TRBD2 NA TRBJ2-7 TRBV18 TGTGCCAGCGGGGGACTAGCAGAAGGCGAGCAGTACTTC CASGGLAEGEQYF
TRBD1 NA TRBJ2-2 TRBV7-3 TGTGCCAGCAGCTCCGACAGGGGGGGTCCCGGGGAGCTGTTTTTT CASSSDRGGPGELFF
TRBD2 NA TRBJ2-7 TRBV7-2 TGTGCCAGCAGCTTAGGGGCGGGAGTAGCTCTAGAGCAGTACTTC CASSLGAGVALEQYF
TRBD1 NA TRBJ1-6 TRBV18 TGTGCCAGCTCACCACCCCGACAGGGGGCGACTTATTCACCCCTCCACTTT CASSPPRQGATYSPLHF
TRBD2 NA TRBJ2-2 TRBV11-3 TGTGCCAGCAGCGGTGGACTAGCGGGAGGAATCACCGGGGAGCTGTTTTTT CASSGGLAGGITGELFF
NA few TRBJ2-3 TRBV25-1 TGTGCCAGCAGTGACCCGGGCTCAGGGATTATGGATACGCAGTATTTT CASSDPGSGIMDTQYF
TRBD2 NA TRBJ2-7 TRBV28 TGTGCCAGCAGGGCTAGCGGGAGGGCCGGGCAGGAGCAGTACTTC CASRASGRAGQEQYF
NA NA TRBJ1-2 TRBV19 TGTGCCAGTAGTCAGGGGATGCGGGGCTACACCTTC CASSQGMRGYTF
NA NA TRBJ2-1 TRBV19 TGTGCCAGTAGTGATAGCTTTCTGAATGAGCAGTTCTTC CASSDSFLNEQFF
TRBD2 few TRBJ2-7 TRBV4-1 TGCGCCAGCAGTTTCCTAGCGGGACTATCCTACGAGCAGTACTTC CASSFLAGLSYEQYF